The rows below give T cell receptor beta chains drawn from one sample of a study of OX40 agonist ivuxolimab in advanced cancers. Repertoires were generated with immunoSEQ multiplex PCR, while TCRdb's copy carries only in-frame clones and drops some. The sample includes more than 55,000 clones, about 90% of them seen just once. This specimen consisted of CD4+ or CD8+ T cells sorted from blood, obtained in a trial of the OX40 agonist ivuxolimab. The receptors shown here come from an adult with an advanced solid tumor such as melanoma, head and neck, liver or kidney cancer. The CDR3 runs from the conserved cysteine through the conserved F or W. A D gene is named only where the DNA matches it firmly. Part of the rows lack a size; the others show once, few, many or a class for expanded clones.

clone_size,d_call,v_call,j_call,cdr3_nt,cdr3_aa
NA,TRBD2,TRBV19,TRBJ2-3,TGTGCCAGTACCCGACTAGCGGGAGGGTCCGGTACGCAGTATTTT,CASTRLAGGSGTQYF
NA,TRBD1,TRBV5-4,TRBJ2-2,TGTGCCAGCAGCCTGGACAGGGGGGAGCTGTTTTTT,CASSLDRGELFF
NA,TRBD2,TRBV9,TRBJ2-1,TGTGCCAGCAGCCCAACTAGCGGCACCTACAATGAGCAGTTCTTC,CASSPTSGTYNEQFF
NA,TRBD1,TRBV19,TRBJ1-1,TGTGCCAGTAGTGTTACAGGGGGCGGAGGAAACACTGAAGCTTTCTTT,CASSVTGGGGNTEAFF
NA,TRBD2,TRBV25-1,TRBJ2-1,TGTGCCAGCAGTGAACAAAGCGGGAAAACCTACAATGAGCAGTTCTTC,CASSEQSGKTYNEQFF
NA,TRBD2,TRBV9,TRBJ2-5,TGTGCCAGCAGCGAGGGCCATAGCGGGAGCGGTGAGACCCAGTACTTC,CASSEGHSGSGETQYF
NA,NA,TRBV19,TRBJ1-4,TGTGCCAGTAGTCAGGGTCTCCTTTTTACAACTAATGAAAAACTGTTTTTT,CASSQGLLFTTNEKLFF
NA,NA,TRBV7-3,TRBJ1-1,TGTGCCAGCAGCCCGGGCCCAAACTTGAACACTGAAGCTTTCTTT,CASSPGPNLNTEAFF
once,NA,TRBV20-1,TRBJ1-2,TGCAGTGCTACACAGGGCAATGGCTACACCTTC,CSATQGNGYTF
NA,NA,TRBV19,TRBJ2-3,TGTGCATCTGGGAGGTACTCAGATACGCAGTATTTT,CASGRYSDTQYF
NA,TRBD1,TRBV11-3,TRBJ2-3,TGTGCCAGCAGCCCAGAGGGACAGGGTACAGATACGCAGTATTTT,CASSPEGQGTDTQYF
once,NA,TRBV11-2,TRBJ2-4,TGTGCCAGCAGCTCCCCGTTAGCCAAAAACATTCAGTACTTC,CASSSPLAKNIQYF
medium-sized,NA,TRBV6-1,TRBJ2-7,TGTGCCAGCAGTGATTTCGGCGCCTACGAGCAGTACTTC,CASSDFGAYEQYF
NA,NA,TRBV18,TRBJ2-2,TGTGCCAGCTCACCCCTATCGGATCAGAACACCGGGGAGCTGTTTTTT,CASSPLSDQNTGELFF
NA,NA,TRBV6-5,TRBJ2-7,TGTGCCAGCGTATTAGGGTCGGGGGAGCAGTACTTC,CASVLGSGEQYF
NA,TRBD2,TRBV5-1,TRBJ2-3,TGCGCCAGCAGCTTTTCATTCCGGGGACTAGCGGGAGGGCCAAGAACAGATACGCAGTATTTT,CASSFSFRGLAGGPRTDTQYF
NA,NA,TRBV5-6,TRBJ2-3,TGTGCCAGCAGCCACGGGACTTTGGGCACAGATACGCAGTATTTT,CASSHGTLGTDTQYF
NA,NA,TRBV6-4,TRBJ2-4,TGTGCCAGCCTACCGCAATTGAAAAACATTCAGTACTTC,CASLPQLKNIQYF
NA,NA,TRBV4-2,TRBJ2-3,TGTGCCAGCAGCCAAGATAATGTGCGCACAGATACGCAGTATTTT,CASSQDNVRTDTQYF
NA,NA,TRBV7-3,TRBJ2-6,TGTGCCAGCAGCTCCAGGGAGGCTGGGGCCAACGTCCTGACTTTC,CASSSREAGANVLTF
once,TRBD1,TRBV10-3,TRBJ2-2,TGTGCCATCAGTGGGGCGACAGGGTCAAACACCGGGGAGCTGTTTTTT,CAISGATGSNTGELFF
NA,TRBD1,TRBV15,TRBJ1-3,TGTGCCACCACCCGACAGGGAACTGGAAACACCATATATTTT,CATTRQGTGNTIYF
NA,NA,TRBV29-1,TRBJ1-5,TGCAGCGTAAAGGTGCAGGACAATCAGCCCCAGCATTTT,CSVKVQDNQPQHF
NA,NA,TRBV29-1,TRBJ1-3,TGCAGCGTTGCGTATCATAGCGTCTCTGGAAACACCATATATTTT,CSVAYHSVSGNTIYF
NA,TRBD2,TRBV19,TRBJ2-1,TGTGCCAGTAGTATCCAATCAGCGGGAGGGACGGATGAGCAGTTCTTC,CASSIQSAGGTDEQFF
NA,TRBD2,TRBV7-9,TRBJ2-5,TGTGCCAGCAGTCTTATAGCGGGAGGACAAGAGACCCAGTACTTC,CASSLIAGGQETQYF
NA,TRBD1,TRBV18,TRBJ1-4,TGTGCCAGCTCATCGGACAGGGGGGTGTTTGAAAAACTGTTTTTT,CASSSDRGVFEKLFF
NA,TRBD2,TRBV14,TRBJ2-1,TGTGCCAGCAGCCAAGCTTCCAGGAGCGGGAGGCCTGAGCAGTTCTTC,CASSQASRSGRPEQFF
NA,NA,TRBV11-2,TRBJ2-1,TGTGCCAGCAGCTTAGCCCACCTGTCCGTTTACAATGAGCAGTTCTTC,CASSLAHLSVYNEQFF
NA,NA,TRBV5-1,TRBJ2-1,TGCGCCAGCTCCCTCGTGGTACCCGCTAATGAGCAGTTCTTC,CASSLVVPANEQFF
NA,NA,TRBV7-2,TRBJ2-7,TGTGCCAGCAGCACACAATCTAGCGACTACGAGCAGTACTTC,CASSTQSSDYEQYF
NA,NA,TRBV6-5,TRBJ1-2,TGTGCCAGCAGTTACTCCACAGGGACCCCGAATGGCTACACCTTC,CASSYSTGTPNGYTF
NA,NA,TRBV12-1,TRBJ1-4,TGTGCCAGCAGCTTTGCCCGGGAAACTAGGGGAAAAACTGTTTTT,CASSFARETRGKTVF
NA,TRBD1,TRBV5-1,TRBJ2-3,TGCGCCAGCAGCCCGGGACAGGGGAGAACAGATACGCAGTATTTT,CASSPGQGRTDTQYF
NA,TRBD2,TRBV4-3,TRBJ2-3,TGCGCCAGCAGCCAAGTGACAGCGGGAGGGACAGATACGCAGTATTTT,CASSQVTAGGTDTQYF
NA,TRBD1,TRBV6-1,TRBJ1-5,TGTGCCAGCAGTGATTCAGGGGGCTTCGATCAGCCCCAGCATTTT,CASSDSGGFDQPQHF
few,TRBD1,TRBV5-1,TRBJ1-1,TGCGCCAGCGCCAGGGGGAGCACTGAAGCTTTCTTT,CASARGSTEAFF